This T cell receptor beta chain appears in the sequencing data of a study of T cells in Graves' hyperthyroidism and ophthalmopathy. Study as a whole: Once the initial diagnosis was made, peripheral blood was obtained before any treatment.

Per the germline V gene, CDR1 is LNHNV and CDR2 is YYDKDF (reference sequence). CDR3 length: 16 amino acids. Germline trimming cut 2 bases from V and 0 bases from J; bases unmatched to any gene: 7. The definition of stable Graves' hyperthyroidism was no ophthalmopathy progression within 18 months. Pregnant or lactating patients were excluded, as were those with uncontrolled infection or other autoimmune disease. Clinical symptoms, serum thyroxine, TRAb, thyroid ultrasound and orbital computed tomography informed diagnoses. The TCR beta CDR3 regions underwent amplification using RNA transcripts as the source. First-round RT-PCR with HTBI primers amplified the TCR CDR3 region. TCRdb re-derived calls from the multiplex PCR reads in MiXCR, one entry per CDR3 protein. The table has approximately 530,000 distinct CDR3 sequences, approximately 16% seen once.

The chain combines TRBV15 with TRBJ2-7; 7 bases are shared with TRBD1. Specimen: blood. The TCR originated in a woman in her late teens or twenties with Graves' hyperthyroidism. For the CDR3, the DNA is TGTGCCACCAGCAGAACCGACAGGGCCTCCTCCTACGAGCAGTACTTC. This translates into CATSRTDRASSYEQYF.